One sample yielded the 16 T cell receptor beta chains listed below, sequenced in a study of blood T cell repertoires in COVID-19. Some clones are missing from TCRdb's copy, which holds only in-frame ones; the method was immunoSEQ multiplex PCR. The sample consists of around 110,000 clones, about nine tenths of them appearing once. What was sequenced was peripheral blood. Source of these receptors: a man aged 50 to 60 with active or convalescent COVID-19.

The gene calls are TRBV10-1 and TRBJ1-1; unclear D gene. The CDR3 is 19 amino acids. Deletions cut 2 bases from V and 0 bases from J, with 22 bases between. The germline V gene has CDR1 WNHNN and CDR2 SYGVQD (reference sequence). For the CDR3, the DNA is TGCGCCAGCAGTGAGCCACCCTTAGCCACCCCGTTCATGAACACTGAAGCTTTCTTT. Encoded protein: CASSEPPLATPFMNTEAFF.

V gene TRBV19 combines with J gene TRBJ2-6, with TRBD1 matching over 11 bases. CDR1 is LNHDA and CDR2 is SQIVND in the germline V gene (reference sequence). The ends lost 10 bases at V and 0 bases at J; junction bases unmatched: 14. The length of the CDR3 is 19 residues. The CDR3 DNA reads TGTGCCACCCCACGGGAAGAGGGACAGGGGGACTCTGGGGCCAACGTCCTGACTTTC. Translation gives CATPREEGQGDSGANVLTF. Supplemented by reference TRBV19 and TRBJ2-6, the full variable domain reads DGGITQSPKYLFRKEGQNVTLSCEQNLNHDAMYWYRQDPGQGLRLIYYSQIVNDFQKGDIAEGYSVSREKKESFPLTVTSAQKNPTAFYLCATPREEGQGDSGANVLTFGAGSRLTVL.

The chain uses TRBV6-5 and TRBJ2-7; 7 bases are shared with TRBD1. This CDR3 has 13 amino acids. CDR1 MNHEY and CDR2 SVGAGI come from the germline V gene. The V segment lost 6 bases and the J segment 4 bases; nucleotides outside the gene matches: 6. The CDR3: CASRSGQLYEQYF. The CDR3 coding sequence is TGTGCCAGCAGATCGGGACAGTTATACGAGCAGTACTTC.

V and J are TRBV6-5 and TRBJ2-1; 7 bases fit TRBD1. The CDR3 sequence is 16 residues long. The ends lost 0 bases at V and 5 bases at J; junction bases unmatched: 7. Germline V lookup: CDR1 MNHEY, CDR2 SVGAGI. The CDR3 reads CASSYSSGGDHNEQFF. For the CDR3, the DNA is TGTGCCAGCAGTTACTCTTCAGGGGGAGATCACAATGAGCAGTTCTTC.

This clone was counted only a few times. The chain carries TRBV11-3 and TRBJ2-1; D remains unclear. Trimming removed 5 bases from V and 0 bases from J, with 5 bases in between. This CDR3 comprises 13 residues. Germline-derived CDR1 and CDR2 are SGHNT and YENEEA. The CDR3 here is CASSPGSYNEQFF. CDR3 in DNA: TGTGCCAGCAGCCCCGGCTCCTACAATGAGCAGTTCTTC.

The rearrangement joins TRBV18 to TRBJ1-3; perhaps TRBD1 as D (6 bases). The CDR3 runs to 14 residues. Trimming took 2 bases from V and 9 from J, leaving 14 bases between them. Germline V gene lookup returns CDR1 KGHSH and CDR2 LQKENI. The CDR3 loop reads CASSPSGRGGTIYF. The CDR3 coding sequence is TGTGCCAGCTCACCAAGCGGCAGAGGGGGCACCATATATTTT. The full variable domain, completed using reference TRBV18 and TRBJ1-3, is NAGVMQNPRHLVRRRGQEARLRCSPMKGHSHVYWYRQLPEEGLKFMVYLQKENIIDESGMPKERFSAEFPKEGPSILRIQQVVRGDSAAYFCASSPSGRGGTIYFGEGSWLTVV.

CDR3 DNA: TGTGCCACCAGCAGAGATGCAGGGCTAGCGGGAGTTCTTTACAATGAGCAGTTCTTC. Amino acid sequence: CATSRDAGLAGVLYNEQFF. The V call is TRBV15, the J call TRBJ2-1; 10 bases are a match to TRBD2. V dropped 0 bases and J dropped 4; count of bases not matched to a gene: 12. CDR3 length: 19 amino acids. Germline V CDR1 and CDR2: LNHNV, YYDKDF (reference sequence).

The chain has TRBV3-1 (or the pseudogene TRBV3-2) and TRBJ2-3; 7 nucleotides line up with TRBD1. Per germline, CDR1 LGHDT and CDR2 YNNKEL (reference sequence). CDR3 length: 22 residues. V trimming: 0 bases; J trimming: 1 base; junction bases outside the gene matches: 22. The CDR3 sequence is CASSQDFRQGLIPTCGTDTQYF. CDR3 in DNA: TGTGCCAGCAGCCAAGATTTTCGACAGGGCCTCATTCCTACTTGCGGCACAGATACGCAGTATTTT.

J is TRBJ1-2 and V is TRBV6-2 or TRBV6-3; no firm D call. Germline values: CDR1 MNHEY, CDR2 SVGEGT. The CDR3 covers 13 residues. V was cut by 0 bases and J by 7 bases, with 9 bases left in between. Written as DNA, the CDR3 is TGTGCCAGCAGTTACTCGGAGGGTTCTGGCTACACCTTC. Translation: CASSYSEGSGYTF.

This chain uses TRBV7-9 with TRBJ2-7, with a possible D match to TRBD1 (6 bases). The germline V gene encodes CDR1 SEHNR and CDR2 FQNEAQ (reference sequence). V was cut by 5 bases and J by 4 bases, with 18 bases left in between. CDR3 length: 15 amino acids. The CDR3 sequence is CASSQTGFLLYEQYF. CDR3 in DNA: TGTGCCAGCAGCCAAACAGGGTTCCTCCTTTACGAGCAGTACTTC.

This clone was counted only a few times. The rearrangement links TRBV27 to TRBJ2-1; a weak D match, TRBD2 (5 bases). Trimming shortened V by 6 bases and J by 0 bases, and 12 bases separated the two germline ends. The CDR3 extends over 15 amino acids. The germline gives CDR1 MNHEY, CDR2 SMNVEV (reference sequence). The CDR3 sequence: CASSPDWPSYNEQFF. DNA for the CDR3: TGTGCCAGCAGCCCGGACTGGCCCTCCTACAATGAGCAGTTCTTC.

V and J are TRBV19 and TRBJ1-2; D not certain. The ends were cut back, 5 bases at V and 8 bases at J, with 18 bases in the middle. Germline CDR1 reads LNHDA; CDR2 reads SQIVND (reference sequence). The CDR3 sequence is 14 residues long. The CDR3 loop reads CASSLGLGGSGYTF. Here the CDR3 DNA reads TGTGCCAGTAGTTTGGGTTTGGGAGGTTCCGGCTACACCTTC.

This clone has a single count. This chain uses TRBV25-1 with TRBJ2-5; 7 bases are shared with TRBD1. CDR1 MGHDK and CDR2 SYGVNS come from the germline V gene. The CDR3 has 13 residues. Losses at the gene ends were 7 bases for V and 1 base for J; bases not matched to a gene: 3. The CDR3 DNA reads as TGTGCCAGCACGGGACAGCTCCAAGAGACCCAGTACTTC. The encoded protein is CASTGQLQETQYF.

The chain couples TRBV18 to TRBJ2-1; 7 nucleotides match TRBD1. CDR3 size: 18 residues. CDR1 is KGHSH and CDR2 is LQKENI in the germline V gene. The V and J ends lost 2 bases and 4 bases, in that order; junction bases with no gene match: 14. As DNA, the CDR3 is TGTGCCAGCTCACCAAGACAGGGCGCGAGATCTTTTTACAATGAGCAGTTCTTC. Protein: CASSPRQGARSFYNEQFF.

This sequence joins TRBV25-1 and TRBJ2-3, with 14 bases fitting TRBD2. Germline CDR1 and CDR2: MGHDK and SYGVNS. V lost 6 bases and J lost 5; bases outside the gene matches: 1. The CDR3 covers 14 residues. CDR3 nucleotides: TGTGCCAGCAGGACTAGCGGGAGGGGAGATACGCAGTATTTT. Amino acid sequence: CASRTSGRGDTQYF.

The chain links TRBV28 to TRBJ2-3; 8 nucleotides line up with TRBD1. The CDR3 extends over 17 amino acids. Trimming took 2 bases from V and 3 from J; bases not matched to a gene: 10. Germline V lookup: CDR1 MDHEN, CDR2 SYDVKM. Written as DNA, the CDR3 is TGTGCCAGCAGTTTAGGATACCGACAGGGGAGGACAGATACGCAGTATTTT. This encodes CASSLGYRQGRTDTQYF.